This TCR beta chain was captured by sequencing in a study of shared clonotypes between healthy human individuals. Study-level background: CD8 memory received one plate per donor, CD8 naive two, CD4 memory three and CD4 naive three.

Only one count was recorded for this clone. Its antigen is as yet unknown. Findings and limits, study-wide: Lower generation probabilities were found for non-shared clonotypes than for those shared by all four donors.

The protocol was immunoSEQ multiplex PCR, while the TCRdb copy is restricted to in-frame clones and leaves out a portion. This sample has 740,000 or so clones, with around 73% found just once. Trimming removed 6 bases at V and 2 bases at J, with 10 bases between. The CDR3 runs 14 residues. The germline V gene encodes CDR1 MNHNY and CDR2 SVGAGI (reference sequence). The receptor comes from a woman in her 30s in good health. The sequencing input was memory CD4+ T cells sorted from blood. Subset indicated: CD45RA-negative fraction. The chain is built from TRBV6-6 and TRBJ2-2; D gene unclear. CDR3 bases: TGTGCCAGCAGCCCCGGCGGTAACACCGGGGAGCTGTTTTTT. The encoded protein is CASSPGGNTGELFF.